What follows are 30 T cell receptor beta chains derived from one specimen sequenced in a study of technical replicates of blood from a handful of donors. Data came from immunoSEQ multiplex PCR; TCRdb stores just in-frame clones and leaves some out. Of tens of thousands of clones listed, just under 90% were seen once; the top ten hold roughly 5.2%. Source material: PBMCs. The receptors originated from a human donor in good health. Some clones in this sample may be carry-over from other donors' samples.

This clone was counted a single time. The chain recombines TRBV7-9 with TRBJ1-1; perhaps TRBD1 as D (6 bases). The germline V gene encodes CDR1 SEHNR and CDR2 FQNEAQ (reference sequence). Trimming removed 5 bases from V and 4 bases from J, with 11 bases in between. CDR3 size: 13 residues. CDR3 DNA: TGTGCCAGCAGCCCGACAGGATTCACTGAAGCTTTCTTT. Translation: CASSPTGFTEAFF.

The chain links TRBV7-6 to TRBJ2-1; tentatively, D is TRBD1 (6 bases). Trimming shortened V by 5 bases and J by 0 bases, and 29 bases separated the two germline ends. The CDR3 is 21 residues long. Germline CDR1 and CDR2: SGHVS and FNYEAQ. CDR3 amino acids: CASSRAFSGVLGPSSYNEQFF. Here the CDR3 DNA reads TGTGCCAGCAGCCGAGCCTTCTCAGGGGTCCTGGGACCAAGCTCCTACAATGAGCAGTTCTTC.

The chain carries TRBV5-4 and TRBJ2-1; no firm D call. V lost 2 bases and J lost 9, with 12 bases in between. Germline assignment: CDR1 SGHNT and CDR2 YYREEE (reference sequence). This CDR3 comprises 13 residues. The CDR3 here is CASSFETGGEQFF. The CDR3 bases are TGTGCCAGCAGCTTCGAAACCGGTGGTGAGCAGTTCTTC.

The V call is TRBV18, the J call TRBJ1-1, with D tentatively TRBD1 (6 bases). The CDR3 runs to 15 residues. V lost 2 bases to trimming and J lost 4 bases, with 14 bases between them. CDR1 KGHSH and CDR2 LQKENI come from the germline V gene. The CDR3 loop is CASSPMGQGSTEAFF. The CDR3 region has the DNA TGTGCCAGCTCACCAATGGGGCAGGGGAGCACTGAAGCTTTCTTT.

The rearrangement links TRBV11-2 to TRBJ1-1; TRBD1 matches at 9 bases. Germline V gene sequence: CDR1 SGHAT, CDR2 FQNNGV. Germline trimming cut 1 base from V and 12 bases from J; bases unmatched to any gene: 9. This CDR3 has 14 amino acids. For the CDR3, the DNA is TGTGCCAGCAGCTTAGGGCCGGGACAGGGAGGTTCTTTCTTT. As protein: CASSLGPGQGGSFF.

V usage is TRBV6-5 and J usage is TRBJ2-4; the match to TRBD2 covers 7 bases. The CDR3 is made up of 13 amino acids. Germline V gene sequence: CDR1 MNHEY, CDR2 SVGAGI. With 2 bases clipped from V and 8 bases from J, the junction kept 3 bases outside the gene matches. DNA for the CDR3: TGTGCCAGCAGTTACAGCGGGGAGGACATTCAGTACTTC. This gives the protein CASSYSGEDIQYF.

This CDR3 is CASSVTGARGETQYF. The CDR3 DNA sequence: TGTGCCAGCAGTGTAACGGGAGCTCGAGGGGAGACCCAGTACTTC. The chain links TRBV6-4 to TRBJ2-5; TRBD2 is a possible D gene (6 bases). This CDR3 contains 15 residues. V shed 4 bases and J shed 5 bases, with 17 bases lying between them. Looked up from germline, CDR1 is MRHNA and CDR2 is SNTAGT.

This clone was observed a single time. The chain has TRBV18 and TRBJ1-2; TRBD1 matches 8 bases. Germline V lookup: CDR1 KGHSH, CDR2 LQKENI. Germline trimming cut 4 bases from V and 5 bases from J; bases unmatched to any gene: 3. The CDR3 contains 13 residues. This chain's CDR3 is CASSQQGVYGYTF. The CDR3 DNA sequence: TGTGCCAGCTCACAACAGGGGGTTTATGGCTACACCTTC.

The chain uses TRBV12-5 and TRBJ1-1; 7 nucleotides match TRBD1. The CDR3 has 13 amino acids. Germline trimming cut 6 bases from V and 3 bases from J; bases unmatched to any gene: 4. CDR1 is LGHNT, CDR2 FRNRAP, per germline. The CDR3 spells CASGQTGDTEAFF. The CDR3 DNA follows: TGTGCTAGTGGCCAAACAGGGGACACTGAAGCTTTCTTT.

J is TRBJ1-4 and V is TRBV5-1, with D perhaps TRBD1 (5 bases). V shed 4 bases and J shed 6 bases, with 19 bases lying between them. Germline V gives CDR1 SGHRS, CDR2 YFSETQ. CDR3 length equals 16 residues. The CDR3 sequence: CASSPETYPGDEKLFF. As DNA, the CDR3 is TGCGCCAGCAGCCCTGAGACATATCCGGGGGATGAAAAACTGTTTTTT.

The chain links TRBV9 to TRBJ1-4; 9 nucleotides agree with TRBD1. This CDR3 is built from 15 residues. Germline loops: CDR1 SGDLS, CDR2 YYNGEE. The trim removed 0 bases at V and 4 bases at J, leaving 1 base unmatched. CDR3 DNA sequence: TGTGCCAGCAGCGTAGGGGACAGGGTTAATGAAAAACTGTTTTTT. Its protein is CASSVGDRVNEKLFF.

J is TRBJ2-5 and V is TRBV5-1, with D possibly TRBD2 on 5 matching bases. V was clipped by 1 base and J by 5 bases, with 15 bases between them. The CDR3 spans 15 residues. Germline V gives CDR1 SGHRS, CDR2 YFSETQ. The CDR3 loop is CASSLTGYSEETQYF. DNA of the CDR3: TGCGCCAGCAGCTTGACGGGGTATAGTGAGGAGACCCAGTACTTC.

CDR3 amino acids: CASSPQAGNTEAFF. The CDR3 DNA sequence: TGTGCCAGCTCACCACAGGCAGGCAACACTGAAGCTTTCTTT. The V and J genes are TRBV18 and TRBJ1-1; D gene ambiguous. CDR1 and CDR2 from the germline V gene are KGHSH and LQKENI. This CDR3 contains 14 residues. The germline V and J ends were trimmed by 1 base and 2 bases, with 8 bases remaining between them.

The chain employs TRBV7-2 and TRBJ1-1; D remains ambiguous. This CDR3 spans 15 amino acids. The germline V gene has CDR1 SGHTA and CDR2 FQGNSA. V was clipped by 0 bases and J by 5 bases, with 13 bases between them. CDR3 region: CASSLAGRPGTEAFF. Written as DNA, the CDR3 is TGTGCCAGCAGCTTAGCTGGGAGGCCTGGGACTGAAGCTTTCTTT.

The chain links TRBV2 to TRBJ2-7; 9 positions agree with TRBD1. Germline V lookup: CDR1 SNHLY, CDR2 FYNNEI. J lost 2 bases, V lost 5 bases, and 4 bases had no gene match. This CDR3 has 14 residues. CDR3 loop: CASSLRQGAYEQYF. In DNA, the CDR3 is TGTGCCAGCAGTCTACGACAGGGGGCCTACGAGCAGTACTTC. The complete variable domain, with remaining parts taken from reference TRBV2 and TRBJ2-7, reads EPEVTQTPSHQVTQMGQEVILRCVPISNHLYFYWYRQILGQKVEFLVSFYNNEISEKSEIFDDQFSVERPDGSNFTLKIRSTKLEDSAMYFCASSLRQGAYEQYFGPGTRLTVT.

V usage is TRBV5-1 and J usage is TRBJ1-1; unclear D gene. Deletions cut 0 bases from V and 1 base from J, with 10 bases between. The CDR3 sequence is 15 residues long. Germline V CDR1 and CDR2: SGHRS, YFSETQ. Here the CDR3 DNA reads TGCGCCAGCAGCTTGGCTTGGAGAGGGAACACTGAAGCTTTCTTT. Its protein product is CASSLAWRGNTEAFF.

The chain combines TRBV30 with TRBJ2-7, with TRBD2 identical over 8 bases. V lost 4 bases and J lost 9; bases outside the gene matches: 8. Germline V lookup: CDR1 GTSNPN, CDR2 SVGIG (reference sequence). CDR3 length: 12 residues. The CDR3 spells CAWNSGTTGQYF. In nucleotides, the CDR3 is TGTGCCTGGAATAGCGGGACCACGGGGCAGTACTTC.

The gene calls are TRBV6-1 and TRBJ1-3; D is ambiguous. CDR3 length: 14 residues. CDR1 and CDR2 from the germline V gene are MNHNS and SASEGT. The germline V and J ends were trimmed by 7 bases and 0 bases, with 10 bases remaining between them. CDR3 sequence reads: CASMPATSGNTIYF. CDR3 sequence (DNA): TGTGCCAGCATGCCAGCGACCTCTGGAAACACCATATATTTT.

This clone was seen more than once but under ten times. This sequence joins TRBV11-2 and TRBJ2-7; D unclear. The CDR3 length is 14 residues. Trimming cost V 2 bases and J 4 bases, with 12 bases left between them. Germline V lookup: CDR1 SGHAT, CDR2 FQNNGV. The CDR3 nucleotides are TGTGCCAGCAGCTTACCATCAATAGAATACGAGCAGTACTTC. Protein product: CASSLPSIEYEQYF.

This rearrangement joins TRBV2 to TRBJ1-4, with D possibly being TRBD1 (5 bases). Germline CDR1 and CDR2: SNHLY and FYNNEI. The CDR3 has 13 amino acids. Trimming removed 2 bases at V and 4 bases at J, with 5 bases between. CDR3: CASSEQGNEKLFF. The CDR3 region has the DNA TGTGCCAGCAGTGAACAGGGTAATGAAAAACTGTTTTTT. The full variable domain, completed using reference TRBV2 and TRBJ1-4, is EPEVTQTPSHQVTQMGQEVILRCVPISNHLYFYWYRQILGQKVEFLVSFYNNEISEKSEIFDDQFSVERPDGSNFTLKIRSTKLEDSAMYFCASSEQGNEKLFFGSGTQLSVL.

The chain has TRBV30 and TRBJ2-7; weak D call: TRBD1 (6 bases). The ends were cut back, 0 bases at V and 2 bases at J, with 8 bases in the middle. CDR1 GTSNPN and CDR2 SVGIG come from the germline V gene (reference sequence). The CDR3 has 13 amino acids. The CDR3: CAWSVGTPYEQYF. Written as DNA, the CDR3 is TGTGCCTGGAGTGTTGGGACACCCTACGAGCAGTACTTC.

The gene calls are TRBV5-1 and TRBJ2-2, with D possibly matching TRBD2 (5 bases). Trimming cost V 1 base and J 4 bases, with 17 bases left between them. From germline, CDR1 is SGHRS and CDR2 YFSETQ. The CDR3 length is 17 residues. The CDR3 region has the DNA TGCGCCAGCAGCTTGAGCCCTACCTCGGGGTCCACCGGGGAGCTGTTTTTT. It encodes CASSLSPTSGSTGELFF. Together with reference TRBV5-1 and TRBJ2-2, the CDR3 gives the full variable domain: KAGVTQTPRYLIKTRGQQVTLSCSPISGHRSVSWYQQTPGQGLQFLFEYFSETQRNKGNFPGRFSGRQFSNSRSEMNVSTLELGDSALYLCASSLSPTSGSTGELFFGEGSRLTVL.

This chain uses TRBV7-9 with TRBJ2-7; D not certain. In germline, CDR1 is SEHNR, CDR2 FQNEAQ (reference sequence). V lost 4 bases and J lost 0, with 7 bases in between. The CDR3 runs 13 residues. The CDR3 spells CASSSPSSYEQYF. CDR3 coding DNA: TGTGCCAGCAGCTCTCCGAGCTCCTACGAGCAGTACTTC. Together with reference TRBV7-9 and TRBJ2-7, the CDR3 gives the full variable domain: DTGVSQNPRHKITKRGQNVTFRCDPISEHNRLYWYRQTLGQGPEFLTYFQNEAQLEKSRLLSDRFSAERPKGSFSTLEIQRTEQGDSAMYLCASSSPSSYEQYFGPGTRLTVT.

The rearrangement joins TRBV11-2 to TRBJ2-7, with no clear D. This CDR3 has 12 residues. Germline lookup yields CDR1 SGHAT and CDR2 FQNNGV. V lost 0 bases and J lost 6, with 6 bases in between. The CDR3 protein is CASSLDRFEQYF. The CDR3 nucleotides read TGTGCCAGCAGCTTAGATCGGTTCGAGCAGTACTTC.

This chain uses TRBV5-1 with TRBJ2-1; perhaps TRBD1 as D (5 bases). Trimming removed 5 bases at V and 10 bases at J, with 13 bases between. Germline loops: CDR1 SGHRS, CDR2 YFSETQ. The CDR3 sequence is 12 residues long. The CDR3 coding sequence is TGCGCCAGCAGTTTATTACCAGGGGAGCAGTTCTTC. Its translation is CASSLLPGEQFF.

The chain has TRBV7-2 and TRBJ2-1; a weak D match, TRBD2 (6 bases). Trimming shortened V by 1 base and J by 9 bases, and 10 bases separated the two germline ends. CDR3 length equals 13 residues. From germline, CDR1 is SGHTA and CDR2 FQGNSA. For the CDR3, the DNA is TGTGCCAGCAGCTTAGTTAGCGGCGGTGAGCAGTTCTTC. This sequence encodes CASSLVSGGEQFF.

This clone is medium-sized in the sample. The chain uses TRBV7-8 and TRBJ2-5, with a possible D match to TRBD2 (5 bases). CDR1 is SGHVS, CDR2 FQNEAQ, per germline. Trimming left V 1 base short and J 5 bases short, with 14 bases between. There are 15 residues in the CDR3. The CDR3 region is CASSLDLASTETQYF. The DNA of the CDR3 is TGTGCCAGCAGCTTAGACCTAGCTAGTACGGAGACCCAGTACTTC.

This sequence joins TRBV6-5 and TRBJ2-6; D gene uncertain. Looked up from germline, CDR1 is MNHEY and CDR2 is SVGAGI. The ends were cut back, 11 bases at V and 2 bases at J, with 4 bases in the middle. The CDR3 consists of 11 residues. The CDR3 bases are TGTGCCTGTACTGGGGCCAACGTCCTGACTTTC. Protein sequence: CACTGANVLTF.

The chain couples TRBV7-6 to TRBJ2-2, with TRBD1 as a possible D gene (6 bases). CDR3 length: 17 amino acids. The germline V and J ends were trimmed by 6 bases and 0 bases, with 17 bases remaining between them. Germline V gene data show CDR1 as SGHVS and CDR2 as FNYEAQ. The CDR3 sequence is CASRRTGIGTNTGELFF. CDR3 nucleotides: TGTGCCAGCAGACGTACAGGGATTGGAACGAACACCGGGGAGCTGTTTTTT.

V and J are TRBV30 and TRBJ1-2; D not certain. Germline CDR1 GTSNPN, CDR2 SVGIG (reference sequence). The CDR3 runs 12 residues. The germline V and J ends were trimmed by 4 bases and 5 bases, with 11 bases remaining between them. CDR3 sequence: CAWTAGQYGYTF. The DNA for the CDR3 is TGTGCCTGGACGGCGGGTCAGTATGGCTACACCTTC.